This is a list of T cell receptor beta chains from one sample in a study of blood T cells in healthy people across ages. Each CDR3 protein gets one entry after TCRdb re-called the 5' RACE reads with MiXCR. The data hold about 930,000 distinct CDR3 sequences, with roughly 29% observed a single time. The same data also contributed to another study, on T cells of mothers and their children.

The sample comprised blood. These receptor sequences come from a woman between 40 and 50 years old in good health. Both conserved end residues are part of each CDR3. D genes are given only for firm matches. Clone size is stated in some rows and not others, as once, few, many or a class when expanded.

TRBJ2-1	TRBV7-9	NA	many	TGTGCCAGCAGCTTCATGGTCGCTAACAATGAGCAGTTCTTC	CASSFMVANNEQFF
TRBJ1-4	TRBV5-1	TRBD1	few	TGCGCCAGCAGCGACCGGGACAGGAATGAAAAACTGTTTTTT	CASSDRDRNEKLFF
TRBJ1-2	TRBV21-1	NA	NA	TGTGCCAGCAGCAAAGGGGGGTTCTATGGCTACACCTTC	CASSKGGFYGYTF
TRBJ1-2	TRBV12-3/TRBV12-4	NA	many	TGTGCCAGCACCTCCCCCCCGATTCTTAACTATGGCTACACCTTC	CASTSPPILNYGYTF
TRBJ2-5	TRBV12-3/TRBV12-4	NA	NA	TGTGCCAGCAGTTTAGATAACTGGCTGGAGCAGTACTTC	CASSLDNWLEQYF
TRBJ1-2	TRBV4-1	TRBD1	NA	TGCGTCAGCAGCCAAGACCACAGGGGGCTGGGCTATGGCTACACCTTC	CVSSQDHRGLGYGYTF
TRBJ2-3	TRBV27	TRBD1	NA	TGTGCCAGCGGACAAGGGGGCGATACGCAGTATTTT	CASGQGGDTQYF
TRBJ2-1	TRBV20-1	TRBD2	NA	TGCAGTGCTAGAGATTCGCGGGGGGGAGCCTACAATGAGCAGTTCTTC	CSARDSRGGAYNEQFF
TRBJ1-1	TRBV29-1	NA	NA	TGCAGCGCCAGGGGAGGGAAGGCTGAAGCTTTCTTT	CSARGGKAEAFF
TRBJ2-1	TRBV27	NA	few	TGTGCCAGCAGTTTAAAAGGGCAGGGTACCTACAATGAGCAGTTCTTC	CASSLKGQGTYNEQFF
TRBJ1-2	TRBV29-1	TRBD1	few	TGCAGCGCGAGGGCACAGGGGGTTAACTATGGCTACACCTTC	CSARAQGVNYGYTF
TRBJ1-2	TRBV29-1	NA	few	TGCAGCGTTGACCCAGGGGTTTATGGCTACACCTTC	CSVDPGVYGYTF
TRBJ2-1	TRBV6-5	TRBD1	many	TGTGCCAGCAGTCTTACCTCAGGGGGTGAGCAGTTCTTC	CASSLTSGGEQFF
TRBJ2-7	TRBV20-1	TRBD1	many	TGCAGCACACAGGGGACGTTGGACGAGCAGTACTTC	CSTQGTLDEQYF
TRBJ1-2	TRBV7-2	NA	few	TGTGCCAGCAGCTTAGAAGGGTACCACTATGGCTACACCTTC	CASSLEGYHYGYTF
TRBJ1-1	TRBV12-3/TRBV12-4	NA	few	TGTGCCAGCAGTTGGGGGGGGGCGAACACTGAAGCTTTCTTT	CASSWGGANTEAFF
TRBJ1-4	TRBV27	TRBD1	once	TGTGCCAGCAGCCCCAGCCGACAGGGAGAACTGTTTTTT	CASSPSRQGELFF
TRBJ2-6	TRBV15	NA	NA	TGTGCCACCAGCAGCGGAGGGGGGTCTGGGGCCAACGTCCTGACTTTC	CATSSGGGSGANVLTF
TRBJ2-5	TRBV20-1	NA	many	TGCAGTGCTAGAGTCAGACCGGTGGGAGAGACCCAGTACTTC	CSARVRPVGETQYF
TRBJ1-1	TRBV6-6	NA	few	TGTGCCAGCAGTTTACAGGGAAAGGAAGCTTTCTTT	CASSLQGKEAFF
TRBJ2-1	TRBV4-1	TRBD1	many	TGCGCCAGCAGCCCTCGCTCCGACAGGGTTGAGCAGTTCTTC	CASSPRSDRVEQFF
TRBJ2-5	TRBV5-4	NA	once	TGTGCCAGCAGCTTGGCAGGGATGGTGGAGACCCAGTACTTC	CASSLAGMVETQYF
TRBJ2-3	TRBV2	TRBD2	NA	TGTGCCAGCGAGAAAGCGGGGGGCACAGATACGCAGTATTTT	CASEKAGGTDTQYF
TRBJ1-1	TRBV15	NA	NA	TGTGCCACCAGCAGAGGAACGGGGACCTCCGCTTTCTTT	CATSRGTGTSAFF
TRBJ1-4	TRBV6-1	TRBD1	few	TGTGCCAGCAGCCGTTTAGGGGTGCCGGGACAGAATGAAAAACTGTTTTTT	CASSRLGVPGQNEKLFF
TRBJ2-1	TRBV28	TRBD1	NA	TGTGCCAGCAGTCTAGGACAGGGTGTGCAGTTCTTC	CASSLGQGVQFF
TRBJ2-2	TRBV6-5	TRBD1	NA	TGTGCCAGCAGTTACTCCAGGGGGCGCGGCACCGGGGAGCTGTTTTTT	CASSYSRGRGTGELFF
TRBJ2-7	TRBV18	TRBD1	NA	TGTGCCAGCTCACCACAGGAGACAGGGGCCGGCGAGCAGTACTTC	CASSPQETGAGEQYF
TRBJ2-1	TRBV20-1	NA	NA	TGCAGTGCAGGCTCCTACGAGCAGTTCTTC	CSAGSYEQFF
TRBJ1-2	TRBV4-1	TRBD1	many	TGCGCCAGCAGCCAAGATAGGCGACAGGGGATGGGTGGCTACACCTTC	CASSQDRRQGMGGYTF
TRBJ1-2	TRBV28	TRBD1	NA	TGTGCCAGCAGGGGAGACAGGGCGAGCTATGGCTACACCTTC	CASRGDRASYGYTF
TRBJ1-2	TRBV9	TRBD1	few	TGTGCCAGCAGCGTCCAGGGGGCAGCTAACTATGGCTACACCTTC	CASSVQGAANYGYTF
TRBJ2-7	TRBV20-1	TRBD2	NA	TGCAGTGCCTACGGGGGGACCACAATGGTGCAGTACTTC	CSAYGGTTMVQYF
TRBJ1-1	TRBV12-3/TRBV12-4	NA	few	TGTGCCAGCAGCTTGTCCCGCGCCACTGAAGCTTTCTTT	CASSLSRATEAFF
TRBJ2-1	TRBV3-1	NA	few	TGTGCCAGCAGCCACTATCCGGCTGAGCAGTTCTTC	CASSHYPAEQFF
TRBJ2-7	TRBV5-6	NA	NA	TGTGCCAGCAGCTTGAGGATCAGTCCCGGCTACGAGCAGTACTTC	CASSLRISPGYEQYF
TRBJ1-5	TRBV7-2	TRBD1	NA	TGTGCCAGCAGCTTAGGAACCGGGACAGCTTGGAGTAATCAGCCCCAGCATTTT	CASSLGTGTAWSNQPQHF
TRBJ1-2	TRBV7-3	TRBD1	few	TGTGCCAGCAGCCCAAGTAATGCAGGGGGTTTCGGTGGCTACACCTTC	CASSPSNAGGFGGYTF
TRBJ2-7	TRBV7-2	TRBD2	NA	TGTGCCAGCAGCCAAGGGACTAGAAGGGCCTACGAGCAGTACTTC	CASSQGTRRAYEQYF
TRBJ1-2	TRBV6-5	NA	many	TGTGCCAGCAGCCTCATACAGGGTAATCCCAACTATGGCTACACCTTC	CASSLIQGNPNYGYTF
TRBJ1-2	TRBV6-2/TRBV6-3	TRBD1	NA	TGTGCCAGCGGACAGGGTGCTGGAGGCTACACCTTC	CASGQGAGGYTF
TRBJ2-6	TRBV27	NA	few	TGTGCCAGCAATAAAGTCAGGGCTGGGGCCAACGTCCTGACTTTC	CASNKVRAGANVLTF
TRBJ2-7	TRBV11-2	NA	NA	TGTGCCAGCAGGAAAAACGCAGGGGACTACTCCTACGAGCAGTACTTC	CASRKNAGDYSYEQYF
TRBJ1-2	TRBV20-1	NA	few	TGCAGTGCTAGAGACCCTGGGGGGGCTCACTATGGCTACACCTTC	CSARDPGGAHYGYTF
TRBJ2-7	TRBV29-1	NA	many	TGCAGCGTTCGGGACATCGAGCAGTACTTC	CSVRDIEQYF
TRBJ1-1	TRBV15	NA	NA	TGTGCCACCAGCAAGGGAGAGAACACTGAAGCTTTCTTT	CATSKGENTEAFF
TRBJ1-2	TRBV7-9	NA	once	TGTGCCAGCAGCTTACTGGGTTCGGGGGTCAATGGCTACACCTTC	CASSLLGSGVNGYTF
TRBJ2-1	TRBV20-1	NA	many	TGCAGTGCTAGTTCAGTACTTGGCTCCTACAATGAGCAGTTCTTC	CSASSVLGSYNEQFF
TRBJ1-4	TRBV7-9	NA	NA	TGTGCCAGCAGCCTCAACCACGGCAGCAAGCCTAATGAAAAACTGTTTTTT	CASSLNHGSKPNEKLFF
TRBJ1-2	TRBV24-1	TRBD1	NA	TGTGCCACCAGTGATCTGACAGGGTTTGGCTACACCTTC	CATSDLTGFGYTF
TRBJ2-3	TRBV5-4	TRBD2	NA	TGTGCCAGCAGCCAAGCGGGACTAGCGTTAGTTACGCAGTATTTT	CASSQAGLALVTQYF
TRBJ2-4	TRBV3-1	TRBD1	many	TGTGCCAGCAGCCCTCTCAGGGGGCGGTCTAAAAACATTCAGTACTTC	CASSPLRGRSKNIQYF
TRBJ1-2	TRBV29-1	NA	NA	TGCAGCGTTGAAATCAGAGGCTATGGCTACACCTTC	CSVEIRGYGYTF
TRBJ2-7	TRBV12-3/TRBV12-4	NA	many	TGTGCCAGCAGTACCCGGGACGGCAGGTCCTACGAGCAGTACTTC	CASSTRDGRSYEQYF